The entry below gives a single T cell receptor (beta chain) sequence along with its context. Its specificity is unknown. The use of a sample-barcoded 5' primer and a J-beta primer mix characterized a second PCR of about 7 to 12 cycles. The template-switch adaptor was a 5' adaptor with 12 random nucleotides. It tagged each cDNA molecule. TCRdb recomputed calls from the 5' RACE reads with MiXCR, one row per CDR3 protein. The sample has hundreds of thousands of distinct CDR3 sequences; about 52% are singletons. The data originate from a study of blood T cells in healthy people across ages. Study-wide context: The template switching approach captured approximately one barcoded beta molecule for every two T cells. Study-wide findings and caveats: Across the age range, TCR beta diversity per million T cells fell in a roughly linear way. Diversity of TCR beta correlated strongly with naive T cell percentage.

Germline lookup yields CDR1 SEHNR and CDR2 FQNEAQ (reference sequence). CDR3 length: 15 amino acids. The V gene end was trimmed by 4 bases and the J gene end by 7 bases; junction bases not matched to a gene: 10. The rearrangement joins TRBV7-9 to TRBJ2-7, with 10 bases fitting TRBD1. The origin of this receptor is a woman aged 55-70 years in good health. Material: blood. The chain's CDR3 is CASSSGTGDLGEQYF. As DNA, the CDR3 is TGTGCCAGCAGCTCCGGGACAGGGGATTTGGGGGAGCAGTACTTC. Supplemented by reference TRBV7-9 and TRBJ2-7, the full variable domain reads DTGVSQNPRHKITKRGQNVTFRCDPISEHNRLYWYRQTLGQGPEFLTYFQNEAQLEKSRLLSDRFSAERPKGSFSTLEIQRTEQGDSAMYLCASSSGTGDLGEQYFGPGTRLTVT.